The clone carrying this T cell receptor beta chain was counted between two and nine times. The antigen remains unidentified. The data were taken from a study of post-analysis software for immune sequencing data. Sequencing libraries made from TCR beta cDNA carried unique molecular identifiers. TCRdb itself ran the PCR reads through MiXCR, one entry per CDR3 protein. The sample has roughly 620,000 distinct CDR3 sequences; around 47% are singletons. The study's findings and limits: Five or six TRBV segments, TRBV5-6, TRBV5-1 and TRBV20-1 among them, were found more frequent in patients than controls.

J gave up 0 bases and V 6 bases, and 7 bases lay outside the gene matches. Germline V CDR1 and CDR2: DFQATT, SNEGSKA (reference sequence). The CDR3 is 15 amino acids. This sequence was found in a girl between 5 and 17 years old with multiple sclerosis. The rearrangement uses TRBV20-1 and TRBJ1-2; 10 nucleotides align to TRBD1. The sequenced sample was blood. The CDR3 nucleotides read TGCAGTGCGCGACAGGGGGCTATAACTAACTATGGCTACACCTTC. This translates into CSARQGAITNYGYTF.